Each of the 11 T cell receptor beta chains below was sequenced from the same sample in a study of CXCR3-negative and CXCR3-positive naive CD8 T cells. The libraries of TRB cDNA were constructed through 5' RACE using UMI labels. TCRdb re-called the 5' RACE reads, yielding one record per CDR3 amino acid sequence without DNA. The listing records about 39,000 distinct CDR3 sequences. The specimen sequenced was naive CXCR3- CD8+ T cells from blood. Subset denoted: CD45RO-CCR7+CD27+CD95- naive CD8+ T cells lacking CXCR3 (TNR3-). These receptor sequences come from a human donor in good health. Some clones in this sample may be carry-over from other donors' samples.

The chain is built from TRBV7-2 and TRBJ1-2; the TCRdb D gene call, TRBD1, has no DNA to confirm it. Germline V gene sequence: CDR1 SGHTA, CDR2 FQGNSA. This CDR3 region has 13 residues. This CDR3 reads CASSSPGDYGYTF.

This rearrangement joins TRBV2 to TRBJ2-1; TCRdb lists TRBD1, though no DNA is available to test this call. Germline CDR1 reads SNHLY; CDR2 reads FYNNEI. The CDR3 has 14 residues. The CDR3 sequence: CASTLDTLRNEQFF.

This chain connects TRBV29-1 to TRBJ2-3. The germline V gene has CDR1 SQVTM and CDR2 ANQGSEA. This CDR3 comprises 14 residues. This CDR3 is CSVEDTGSGDTQYF.

CDR3 loop: CASSQDGRRTEAFF. The J gene is TRBJ1-1, the V gene TRBV14. CDR3 length: 14 residues. From germline, CDR1 is SGHDN and CDR2 FVKESK.

This sequence joins TRBV9 and TRBJ1-1. The germline CDR1 and CDR2 sequences are SGDLS and YYNGEE. The CDR3 has 16 amino acids. CDR3 amino acids: CASSPHQTATNTEAFF.

The genes are TRBV12-3 or TRBV12-4 and TRBJ2-1; TCRdb's D call, TRBD1, is unchecked because there is no DNA. The CDR3 is 15 residues long. This CDR3 reads CASTGGGSSYNEQFF.

The J gene is TRBJ1-1, the V gene TRBV12-3 or TRBV12-4; TCRdb names TRBD1, which stays unverified in the absence of DNA. The CDR3 sequence is 15 residues long. The CDR3 here is CASRGLWEANTEAFF.

J is TRBJ1-1 and V is TRBV20-1; with no DNA, the TCRdb D assignment of TRBD1 cannot be verified. The CDR3 loop spans 14 amino acids. The V gene's germline CDR1 is DFQATT and CDR2 SNEGSKA (reference sequence). CDR3 sequence: CSARVPGKNTEAFF.

Here the CDR3 reads CASTGQGVIMDEQFF. The chain links TRBV11-2 to TRBJ2-1; no DNA is available, so the TRBD1 call from TCRdb remains unchecked. The germline gives CDR1 SGHAT, CDR2 FQNNGV. The CDR3 covers 15 residues.

By frequency, this clonotype is medium-sized (0.01 to 0.1%). The J gene is TRBJ1-3, the V gene TRBV7-2. CDR1 and CDR2 (germline): SGHTA, FQGNSA. The CDR3 length is 11 residues. The chain's CDR3 is CASTLGNTIYF. Full variable domain (remainder filled in from reference TRBV7-2 and TRBJ1-3): GAGVSQSPSNKVTEKGKDVELRCDPISGHTALYWYRQSLGQGLEFLIYFQGNSAPDKSGLPSDRFSAERTGGSVSTLTIQRTQQEDSAVYLCASTLGNTIYFGEGSWLTVV.

The CDR3 protein is CSVDETGGDNGELFF. This chain connects TRBV29-1 to TRBJ2-2; TCRdb outputs TRBD1, but without DNA this stays unchecked. The germline V gene has CDR1 SQVTM and CDR2 ANQGSEA. CDR3 size: 15 residues.